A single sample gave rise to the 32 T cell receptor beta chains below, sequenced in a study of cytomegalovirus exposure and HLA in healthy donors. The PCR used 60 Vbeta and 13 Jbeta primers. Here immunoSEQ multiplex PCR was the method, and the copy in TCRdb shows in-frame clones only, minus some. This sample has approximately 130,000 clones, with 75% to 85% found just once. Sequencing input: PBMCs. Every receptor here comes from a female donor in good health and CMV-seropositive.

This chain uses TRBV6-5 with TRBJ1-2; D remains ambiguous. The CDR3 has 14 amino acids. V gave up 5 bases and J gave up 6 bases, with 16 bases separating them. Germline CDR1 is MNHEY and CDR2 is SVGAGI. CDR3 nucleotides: TGTGCCAGCAGTGAATCAGTTCCACCGCATGGCTACACCTTC. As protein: CASSESVPPHGYTF.

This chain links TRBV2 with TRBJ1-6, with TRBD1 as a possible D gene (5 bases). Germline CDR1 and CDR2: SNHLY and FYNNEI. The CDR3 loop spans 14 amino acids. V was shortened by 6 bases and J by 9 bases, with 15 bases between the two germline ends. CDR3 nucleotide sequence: TGTGCCAGCAGGGGAGGGACGGGAGCTTCACCCCTCCACTTT. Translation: CASRGGTGASPLHF.

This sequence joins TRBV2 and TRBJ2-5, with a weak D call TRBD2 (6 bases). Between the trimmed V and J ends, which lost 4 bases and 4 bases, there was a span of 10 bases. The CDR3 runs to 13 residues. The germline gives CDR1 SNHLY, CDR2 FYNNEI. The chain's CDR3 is CASSGTGGETQYF. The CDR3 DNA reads TGTGCCAGCAGTGGGACCGGGGGAGAGACCCAGTACTTC. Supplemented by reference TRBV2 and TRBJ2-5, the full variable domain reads EPEVTQTPSHQVTQMGQEVILRCVPISNHLYFYWYRQILGQKVEFLVSFYNNEISEKSEIFDDQFSVERPDGSNFTLKIRSTKLEDSAMYFCASSGTGGETQYFGPGTRLLVL.

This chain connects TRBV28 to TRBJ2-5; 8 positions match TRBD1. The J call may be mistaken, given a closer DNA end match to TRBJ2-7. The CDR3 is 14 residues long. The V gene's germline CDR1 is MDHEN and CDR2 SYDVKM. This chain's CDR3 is CASSPGGAGYEQYF. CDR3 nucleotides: TGTGCCAGCAGCCCAGGGGGCGCAGGATACGAGCAGTACTTC.

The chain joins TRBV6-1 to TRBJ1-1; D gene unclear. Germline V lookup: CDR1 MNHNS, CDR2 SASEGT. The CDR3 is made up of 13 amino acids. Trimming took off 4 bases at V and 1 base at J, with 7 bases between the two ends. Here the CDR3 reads CASSGSRNTEAFF. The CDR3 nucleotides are TGTGCCAGCAGTGGATCGAGGAACACTGAAGCTTTCTTT.

The CDR3 protein is CASSRRLAGGPGGTGELFF. The CDR3 DNA reads TGCGCCAGCAGCCGCAGACTAGCGGGAGGGCCCGGGGGCACCGGGGAGCTGTTTTTT. This rearrangement joins TRBV5-1 to TRBJ2-2; TRBD2 agrees at 14 bases. Germline V gives CDR1 SGHRS, CDR2 YFSETQ. The CDR3 consists of 19 residues. J lost 4 bases, V lost 4 bases, and 12 bases had no gene match.

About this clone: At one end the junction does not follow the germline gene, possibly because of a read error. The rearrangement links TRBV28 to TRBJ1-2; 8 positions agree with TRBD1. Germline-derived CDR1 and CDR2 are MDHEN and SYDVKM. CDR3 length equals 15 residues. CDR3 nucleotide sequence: TGTGCCAGCAGTGTCAACCCGGGGGCAGGGGGCTTGTTCCTCTTC. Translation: CASSVNPGAGGLFLF.

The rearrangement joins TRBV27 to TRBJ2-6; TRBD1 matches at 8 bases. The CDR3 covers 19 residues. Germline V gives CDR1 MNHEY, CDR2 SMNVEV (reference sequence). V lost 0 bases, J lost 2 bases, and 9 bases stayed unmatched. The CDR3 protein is CASSLSWGPGGTGANVLTF. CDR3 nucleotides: TGTGCCAGCAGTTTATCGTGGGGGCCAGGGGGCACTGGGGCCAACGTCCTGACTTTC.

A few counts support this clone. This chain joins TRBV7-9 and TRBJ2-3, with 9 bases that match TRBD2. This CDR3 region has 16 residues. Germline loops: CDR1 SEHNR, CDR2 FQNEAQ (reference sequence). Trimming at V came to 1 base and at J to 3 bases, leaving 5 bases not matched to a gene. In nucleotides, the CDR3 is TGTGCCAGCAGCTTAGACGCGGGGGGGGTAACAGATACGCAGTATTTT. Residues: CASSLDAGGVTDTQYF.

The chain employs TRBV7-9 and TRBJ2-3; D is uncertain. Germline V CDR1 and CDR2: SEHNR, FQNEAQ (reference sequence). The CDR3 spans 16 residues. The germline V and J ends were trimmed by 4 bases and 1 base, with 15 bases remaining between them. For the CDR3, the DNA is TGTGCCAGCAGCTCCGTAGCCTCACGTCGCACAGATACGCAGTATTTT. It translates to CASSSVASRRTDTQYF.

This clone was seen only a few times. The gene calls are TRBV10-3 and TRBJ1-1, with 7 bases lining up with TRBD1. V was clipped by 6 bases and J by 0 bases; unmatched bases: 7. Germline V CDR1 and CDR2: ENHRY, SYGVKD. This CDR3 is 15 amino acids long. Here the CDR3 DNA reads TGTGCCATCAGGTCCGGGACAGAGATGAACACTGAAGCTTTCTTT. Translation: CAIRSGTEMNTEAFF.

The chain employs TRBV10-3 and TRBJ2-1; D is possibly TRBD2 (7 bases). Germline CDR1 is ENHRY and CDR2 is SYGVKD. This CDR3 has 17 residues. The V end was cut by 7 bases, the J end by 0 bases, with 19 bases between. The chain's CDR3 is CAINGAGGGSSYNEQFF. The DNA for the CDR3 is TGTGCCATCAATGGGGCAGGCGGGGGCAGCTCCTACAATGAGCAGTTCTTC.

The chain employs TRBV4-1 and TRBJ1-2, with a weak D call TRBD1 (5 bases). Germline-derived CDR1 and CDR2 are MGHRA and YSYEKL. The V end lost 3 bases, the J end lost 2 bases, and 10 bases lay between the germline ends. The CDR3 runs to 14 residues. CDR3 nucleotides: TGCGCCAGCAGCCACGGGGGAAAGAACTATGGCTACACCTTC. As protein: CASSHGGKNYGYTF.

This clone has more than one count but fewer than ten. The DNA of the CDR3 is TGTGCCACCGCCGGGACAGGATACAATGAGCAGTTCTTC. It yields the protein CATAGTGYNEQFF. The chain uses TRBV19 and TRBJ2-1, with 8 bases aligning to TRBD1. The CDR3 runs 13 residues. Per germline, CDR1 LNHDA and CDR2 SQIVND (reference sequence). J was trimmed by 4 bases and V by 10 bases; bases with no gene match: 6.

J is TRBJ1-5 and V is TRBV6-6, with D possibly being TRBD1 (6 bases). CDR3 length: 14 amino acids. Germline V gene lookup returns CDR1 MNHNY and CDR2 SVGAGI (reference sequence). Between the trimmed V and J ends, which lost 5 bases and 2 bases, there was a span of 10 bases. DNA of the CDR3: TGTGCCAGCAGTCGGGAGGGGGGCAATCAGCCCCAGCATTTT. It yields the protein CASSREGGNQPQHF.

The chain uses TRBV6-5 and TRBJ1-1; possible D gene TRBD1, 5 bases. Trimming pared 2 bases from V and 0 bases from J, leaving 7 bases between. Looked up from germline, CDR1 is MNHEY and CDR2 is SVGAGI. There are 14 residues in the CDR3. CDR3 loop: CASSYDSVNTEAFF. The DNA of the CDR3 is TGTGCCAGCAGTTACGACAGCGTGAACACTGAAGCTTTCTTT.

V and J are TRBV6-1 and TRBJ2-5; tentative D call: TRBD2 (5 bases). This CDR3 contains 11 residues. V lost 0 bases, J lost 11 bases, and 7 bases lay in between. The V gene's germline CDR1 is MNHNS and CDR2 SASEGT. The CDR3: CASSEAREQYF. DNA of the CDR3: TGTGCCAGCAGTGAAGCGAGGGAGCAGTACTTC.

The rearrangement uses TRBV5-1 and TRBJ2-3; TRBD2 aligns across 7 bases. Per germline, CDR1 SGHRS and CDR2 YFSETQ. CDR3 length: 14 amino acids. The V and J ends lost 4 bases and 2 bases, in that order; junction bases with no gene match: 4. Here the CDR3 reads CASSHLADTDTQYF. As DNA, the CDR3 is TGCGCCAGCAGCCATCTAGCGGACACAGATACGCAGTATTTT. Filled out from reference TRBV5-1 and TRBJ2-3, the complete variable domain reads KAGVTQTPRYLIKTRGQQVTLSCSPISGHRSVSWYQQTPGQGLQFLFEYFSETQRNKGNFPGRFSGRQFSNSRSEMNVSTLELGDSALYLCASSHLADTDTQYFGPGTRLTVL.

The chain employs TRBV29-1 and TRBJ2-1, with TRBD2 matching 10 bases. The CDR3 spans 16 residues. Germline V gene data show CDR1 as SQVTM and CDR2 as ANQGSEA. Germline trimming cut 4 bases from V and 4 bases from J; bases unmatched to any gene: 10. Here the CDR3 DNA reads TGCAGCGTTGGTTCTGCAAGCGGGGGGGCTTACAATGAGCAGTTCTTC. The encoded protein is CSVGSASGGAYNEQFF.

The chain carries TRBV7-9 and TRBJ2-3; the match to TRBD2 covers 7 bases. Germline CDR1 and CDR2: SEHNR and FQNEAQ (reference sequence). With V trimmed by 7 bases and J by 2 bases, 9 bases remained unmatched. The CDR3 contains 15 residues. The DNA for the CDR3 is TGTGCCAGCATCCGCGCTGGGGGGGACACAGATACGCAGTATTTT. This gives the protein CASIRAGGDTDTQYF.

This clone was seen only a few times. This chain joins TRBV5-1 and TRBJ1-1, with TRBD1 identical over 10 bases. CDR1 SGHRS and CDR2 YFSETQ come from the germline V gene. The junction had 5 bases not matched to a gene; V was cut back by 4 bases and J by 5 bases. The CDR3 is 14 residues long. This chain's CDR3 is CASSRGTGETEAFF. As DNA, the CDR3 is TGCGCCAGCAGCCGGGGGACAGGGGAGACTGAAGCTTTCTTT. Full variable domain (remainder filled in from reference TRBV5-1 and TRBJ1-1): KAGVTQTPRYLIKTRGQQVTLSCSPISGHRSVSWYQQTPGQGLQFLFEYFSETQRNKGNFPGRFSGRQFSNSRSEMNVSTLELGDSALYLCASSRGTGETEAFFGQGTRLTVV.

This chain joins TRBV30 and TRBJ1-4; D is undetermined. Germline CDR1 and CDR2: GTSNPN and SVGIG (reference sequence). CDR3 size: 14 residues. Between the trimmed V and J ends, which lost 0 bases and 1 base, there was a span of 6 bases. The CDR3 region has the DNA TGTGCCTGGAGTGTACGGAGAACTAATGAAAAACTGTTTTTT. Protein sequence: CAWSVRRTNEKLFF.

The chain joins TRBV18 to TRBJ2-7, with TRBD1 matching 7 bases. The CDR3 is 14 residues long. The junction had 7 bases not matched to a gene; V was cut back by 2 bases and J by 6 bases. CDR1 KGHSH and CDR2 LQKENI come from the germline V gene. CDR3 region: CASSPDRETPEQYF. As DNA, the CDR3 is TGTGCCAGCTCACCAGACAGGGAGACTCCCGAGCAGTACTTC.

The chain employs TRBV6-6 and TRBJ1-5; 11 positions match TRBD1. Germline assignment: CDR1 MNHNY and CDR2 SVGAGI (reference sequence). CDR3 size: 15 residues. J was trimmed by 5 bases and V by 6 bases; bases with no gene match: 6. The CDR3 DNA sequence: TGTGCCAGCAGACCCGGGACAGGGGGTTATCAGCCCCAGCATTTT. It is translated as CASRPGTGGYQPQHF.

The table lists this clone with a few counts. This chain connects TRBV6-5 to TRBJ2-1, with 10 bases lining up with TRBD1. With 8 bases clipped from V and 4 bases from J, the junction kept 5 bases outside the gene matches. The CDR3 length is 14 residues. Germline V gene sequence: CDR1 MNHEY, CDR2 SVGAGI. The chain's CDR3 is CASSTDRGYNEQFF. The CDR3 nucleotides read TGTGCCAGCTCTACGGACAGGGGGTACAATGAGCAGTTCTTC.

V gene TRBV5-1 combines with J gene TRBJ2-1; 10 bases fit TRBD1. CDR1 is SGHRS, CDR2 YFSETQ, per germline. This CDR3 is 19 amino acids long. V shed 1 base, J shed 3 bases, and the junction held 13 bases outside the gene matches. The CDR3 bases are TGCGCCAGCAGCTTGAATAGACAGGGGGCCTCGCTACGCTACAATGAGCAGTTCTTC. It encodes CASSLNRQGASLRYNEQFF.

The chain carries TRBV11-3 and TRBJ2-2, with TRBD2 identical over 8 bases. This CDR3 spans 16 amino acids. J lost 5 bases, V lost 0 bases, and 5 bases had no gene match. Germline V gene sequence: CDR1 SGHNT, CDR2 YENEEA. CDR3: CASSLERGDSTGELFF. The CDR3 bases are TGTGCCAGCAGCTTAGAGCGGGGGGACTCGACCGGGGAGCTGTTTTTT.

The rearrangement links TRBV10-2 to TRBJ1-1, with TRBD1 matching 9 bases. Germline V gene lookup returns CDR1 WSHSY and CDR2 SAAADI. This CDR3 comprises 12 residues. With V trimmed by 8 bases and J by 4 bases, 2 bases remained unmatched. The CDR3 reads CASGQGSTEAFF. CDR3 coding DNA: TGCGCCAGCGGACAGGGGAGCACTGAAGCTTTCTTT.

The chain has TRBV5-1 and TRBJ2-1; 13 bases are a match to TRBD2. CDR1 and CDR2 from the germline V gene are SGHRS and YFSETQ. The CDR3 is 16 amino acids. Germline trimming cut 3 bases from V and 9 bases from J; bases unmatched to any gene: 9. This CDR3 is CASSWDTSGRATEQFF. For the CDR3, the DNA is TGCGCCAGCAGCTGGGATACTAGCGGGAGGGCCACTGAGCAGTTCTTC.

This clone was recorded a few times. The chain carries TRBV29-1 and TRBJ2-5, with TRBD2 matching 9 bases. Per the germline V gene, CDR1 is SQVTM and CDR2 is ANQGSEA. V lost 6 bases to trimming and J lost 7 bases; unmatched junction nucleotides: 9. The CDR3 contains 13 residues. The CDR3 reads CSVRREGQGTQYF. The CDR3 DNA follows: TGCAGCGTAAGGCGGGAGGGCCAGGGGACCCAGTACTTC.

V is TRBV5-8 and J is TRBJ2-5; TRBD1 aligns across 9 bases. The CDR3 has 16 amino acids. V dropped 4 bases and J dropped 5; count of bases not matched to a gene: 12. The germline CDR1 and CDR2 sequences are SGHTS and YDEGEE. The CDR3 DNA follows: TGTGCCAGCAGCCCAACCGGGACAGGGTATTGGGAGACCCAGTACTTC. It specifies CASSPTGTGYWETQYF.

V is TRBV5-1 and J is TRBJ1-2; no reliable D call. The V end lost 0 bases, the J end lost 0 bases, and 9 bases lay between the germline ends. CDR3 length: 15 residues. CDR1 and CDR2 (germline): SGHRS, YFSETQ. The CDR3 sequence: CASSLGQAANYGYTF. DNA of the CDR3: TGCGCCAGCAGCTTGGGGCAGGCAGCTAACTATGGCTACACCTTC.